Listed here are 20 T cell receptor beta chains from one sample, sequenced in a study of cytomegalovirus exposure and HLA in healthy donors. The PCR used 60 Vbeta and 13 Jbeta primers. Sequencing was performed with immunoSEQ multiplex PCR; in TCRdb, only in-frame clones are kept and a portion is missing. The top ten hold roughly 1.5% of the sample, which has approximately 140,000 clones, roughly 79% seen once. The sequenced sample was PBMCs. Receptors were obtained from a woman between 18 and 29 years old in good health and CMV-seronegative.

The chain recombines TRBV19 with TRBJ2-3; 13 bases are shared with TRBD2. Germline assignment: CDR1 LNHDA and CDR2 SQIVND (reference sequence). The CDR3 loop spans 18 amino acids. V shed 6 bases and J 0 bases; nucleotides not matched to a gene: 9. The CDR3 sequence is CASSLTSGRARSTDTQYF. Written as DNA, the CDR3 is TGTGCCAGTAGCTTAACTAGCGGGAGGGCCAGGAGCACAGATACGCAGTATTTT.

V usage is TRBV7-9 and J usage is TRBJ2-5, with D maybe TRBD2 (5 bases). The CDR3 contains 12 residues. CDR1 SEHNR and CDR2 FQNEAQ come from the germline V gene (reference sequence). Trimming took 5 bases from V and 4 from J, leaving 8 bases between them. The CDR3 protein is CASSAGLETQYF. CDR3 nucleotides: TGTGCCAGCAGCGCGGGTTTAGAGACCCAGTACTTC.

The V gene is TRBV5-1, the J gene TRBJ1-1; D call uncertain. Per germline, CDR1 SGHRS and CDR2 YFSETQ. The V end was cut by 4 bases, the J end by 0 bases, with 13 bases between. CDR3 length equals 15 residues. DNA of the CDR3: TGCGCCAGCAGCCAGCGGGGTTTTATGAACACTGAAGCTTTCTTT. This translates into CASSQRGFMNTEAFF.

This chain links TRBV30 with TRBJ1-2, with 8 nucleotides matching TRBD1. Germline-derived CDR1 and CDR2 are GTSNPN and SVGIG (reference sequence). CDR3 length: 13 residues. Trimming removed 5 bases from V and 8 bases from J; junction bases left unmatched: 10. The CDR3 loop reads CAWSDRGRDGYTF. In nucleotides, the CDR3 is TGTGCCTGGTCAGACAGGGGCCGTGACGGCTACACCTTC.

This clone was seen a single time. The CDR3 nucleotides are TGTGCCAGTACCCCGGGACTAGCGGGAGGGGAAACCGGGGAGCTGTTTTTT. This gives the protein CASTPGLAGGETGELFF. The V gene is TRBV19, the J gene TRBJ2-2; 16 bases are shared with TRBD2. Trimming took 7 bases from V and 5 from J; bases not matched to a gene: 7. The CDR3 loop spans 17 amino acids. Per the germline V gene, CDR1 is LNHDA and CDR2 is SQIVND (reference sequence). Full variable domain (outside the CDR3, taken from reference TRBV19 and TRBJ2-2): DGGITQSPKYLFRKEGQNVTLSCEQNLNHDAMYWYRQDPGQGLRLIYYSQIVNDFQKGDIAEGYSVSREKKESFPLTVTSAQKNPTAFYLCASTPGLAGGETGELFFGEGSRLTVL.

V is TRBV4-1 and J is TRBJ2-1, with 9 bases that match TRBD2. The CDR3 contains 16 residues. Germline V gives CDR1 MGHRA, CDR2 YSYEKL. Losses at the gene ends were 0 bases for V and 9 bases for J; bases not matched to a gene: 9. CDR3 bases: TGCGCCAGCAGCCAAGAGGCCGCGGGAGGGCCGGGTGAGCAGTTCTTC. Its translation: CASSQEAAGGPGEQFF.

The chain recombines TRBV19 with TRBJ2-1; D remains unclear. This CDR3 contains 12 residues. The V end lost 3 bases, the J end lost 7 bases, and 7 bases lay between the germline ends. Germline V lookup: CDR1 LNHDA, CDR2 SQIVND (reference sequence). The CDR3 sequence is CASSITGNEQFF. The CDR3 DNA follows: TGTGCCAGTAGTATCACCGGGAATGAGCAGTTCTTC.

The CDR3 nucleotides are TGTGCCAGTATCGGGGAGCTTGAAGCTTTCTTT. Its translation is CASIGELEAFF. V is TRBV19 and J is TRBJ1-1, with no clear D. This CDR3 is built from 11 residues. Germline loops: CDR1 LNHDA, CDR2 SQIVND (reference sequence). V was clipped by 7 bases and J by 7 bases, with 10 bases between them.

V gene TRBV5-1 combines with J gene TRBJ2-7; a possible D gene is TRBD2 (5 bases). The CDR3 has 14 amino acids. Trimming left V 4 bases short and J 1 base short, with 12 bases between. The germline V gene encodes CDR1 SGHRS and CDR2 YFSETQ. The CDR3 reads CASSTGKPSYEQYF. In nucleotides, the CDR3 is TGCGCCAGCAGCACCGGGAAACCTTCCTACGAGCAGTACTTC.

The rearrangement joins TRBV4-1 to TRBJ2-3; 10 nucleotides match TRBD2. The junction had 10 bases not matched to a gene; V was cut back by 3 bases and J by 4 bases. CDR3 size: 17 residues. Germline-derived CDR1 and CDR2 are MGHRA and YSYEKL. The CDR3 loop is CASSHPTIAGGSDTQYF. The CDR3 nucleotides read TGCGCCAGCAGCCACCCCACGATAGCGGGAGGATCAGATACGCAGTATTTT.

This clone was counted a few times. This chain links TRBV18 with TRBJ1-1; 9 bases line up with TRBD1. Germline V gives CDR1 KGHSH, CDR2 LQKENI. The CDR3 has 16 amino acids. Trimming at V came to 3 bases and at J to 1 base, leaving 6 bases not matched to a gene. CDR3 residues: CASSPGQGGGNTEAFF. The DNA of the CDR3 is TGTGCCAGCTCACCGGGACAGGGTGGAGGGAACACTGAAGCTTTCTTT. The variable domain in full, with the rest retrieved from reference TRBV18 and TRBJ1-1, is NAGVMQNPRHLVRRRGQEARLRCSPMKGHSHVYWYRQLPEEGLKFMVYLQKENIIDESGMPKERFSAEFPKEGPSILRIQQVVRGDSAAYFCASSPGQGGGNTEAFFGQGTRLTVV.

This rearrangement joins TRBV2 to TRBJ1-5, with D possibly matching TRBD1 (5 bases). Germline assignment: CDR1 SNHLY and CDR2 FYNNEI. This CDR3 has 13 amino acids. V was shortened by 8 bases and J by 5 bases, with 13 bases between the two germline ends. The chain's CDR3 is CASARVKDQPQHF. The CDR3 nucleotides read TGTGCCAGCGCCAGGGTGAAGGATCAGCCCCAGCATTTT.

V gene TRBV11-2 combines with J gene TRBJ1-1; no firm D call. The V end was cut by 5 bases, the J end by 0 bases, with 10 bases between. Germline assignment: CDR1 SGHAT and CDR2 FQNNGV. The CDR3 consists of 14 residues. The CDR3 region is CASSATRVNTEAFF. CDR3 nucleotide sequence: TGTGCCAGCAGCGCTACCCGAGTGAACACTGAAGCTTTCTTT.

The chain combines TRBV7-8 with TRBJ2-5, with D maybe TRBD2 (6 bases). The CDR3 runs 17 residues. Trimming shortened V by 5 bases and J by 4 bases, and 23 bases separated the two germline ends. Germline V gives CDR1 SGHVS, CDR2 FQNEAQ. The CDR3 sequence is CASSPSGGLDPAETQYF. The DNA of the CDR3 is TGTGCCAGCAGCCCCAGTGGGGGGTTGGACCCAGCAGAGACCCAGTACTTC.

Written as DNA, the CDR3 is TGTGCCTGGAGTGTGTCCGGGGGGAAAGCTTTCTTT. As protein: CAWSVSGGKAFF. The chain recombines TRBV30 with TRBJ1-1; tentative D call: TRBD1 (5 bases). The germline gives CDR1 GTSNPN, CDR2 SVGIG (reference sequence). The V gene lost 0 bases and the J gene lost 9 bases, with 11 bases spanning the gap. The CDR3 has 12 amino acids.

The chain joins TRBV5-1 to TRBJ2-3, with D possibly being TRBD2 (6 bases). The germline V gene has CDR1 SGHRS and CDR2 YFSETQ. CDR3 length: 15 amino acids. V was pared by 5 bases and J by 4 bases, with 17 bases between. In DNA form, the CDR3 reads TGCGCCAGCAGTAGGAGCGGGTATGCCGCAGATACGCAGTATTTT. Its translation: CASSRSGYAADTQYF. The full variable domain, in which reference TRBV5-1 and TRBJ2-3 provide the parts outside the CDR3, is KAGVTQTPRYLIKTRGQQVTLSCSPISGHRSVSWYQQTPGQGLQFLFEYFSETQRNKGNFPGRFSGRQFSNSRSEMNVSTLELGDSALYLCASSRSGYAADTQYFGPGTRLTVL.

The V and J genes are TRBV30 and TRBJ1-2; 10 bases match TRBD1. CDR1 and CDR2 (germline): GTSNPN, SVGIG (reference sequence). V shed 2 bases, J shed 8 bases, and the junction held 5 bases outside the gene matches. The CDR3 extends over 13 amino acids. This CDR3 reads CAWSRQGAYGYTF. Written as DNA, the CDR3 is TGTGCCTGGAGTAGACAGGGGGCGTACGGCTACACCTTC.

This clone was observed a few times. This rearrangement joins TRBV4-1 to TRBJ2-1; tentative D call: TRBD2 (6 bases). Trimming left V 5 bases short and J 7 bases short, with 12 bases between. CDR3 length: 13 amino acids. Germline V CDR1 and CDR2: MGHRA, YSYEKL. CDR3 amino acids: CASSTTSSNEQFF. The CDR3, as DNA: TGCGCCAGCAGCACAACTAGCTCAAATGAGCAGTTCTTC.

J is TRBJ1-5 and V is TRBV13; D might be TRBD1 (5 bases). Germline values: CDR1 PRHDT, CDR2 FYEKMQ (reference sequence). The CDR3 extends over 15 amino acids. V lost 5 bases and J lost 5, with 16 bases in between. The CDR3 loop is CASSIRGPQDQPQHF. In DNA, the CDR3 is TGTGCCAGCAGCATAAGGGGCCCGCAGGATCAGCCCCAGCATTTT. Variable domain in full (rest from reference TRBV13 and TRBJ1-5): AAGVIQSPRHLIKEKRETATLKCYPIPRHDTVYWYQQGPGQDPQFLISFYEKMQSDKGSIPDRFSAQQFSDYHSELNMSSLELGDSALYFCASSIRGPQDQPQHFGDGTRLSIL.

The chain uses TRBV4-1 and TRBJ2-2, with 7 bases identical to TRBD2. Germline CDR1 is MGHRA and CDR2 is YSYEKL. The CDR3 sequence is 15 residues long. V gave up 0 bases and J gave up 6 bases; unmatched junction bases: 4. The CDR3 here is CASSQEAGAPGELFF. CDR3 nucleotide sequence: TGCGCCAGCAGCCAAGAGGCGGGAGCCCCCGGGGAGCTGTTTTTT.